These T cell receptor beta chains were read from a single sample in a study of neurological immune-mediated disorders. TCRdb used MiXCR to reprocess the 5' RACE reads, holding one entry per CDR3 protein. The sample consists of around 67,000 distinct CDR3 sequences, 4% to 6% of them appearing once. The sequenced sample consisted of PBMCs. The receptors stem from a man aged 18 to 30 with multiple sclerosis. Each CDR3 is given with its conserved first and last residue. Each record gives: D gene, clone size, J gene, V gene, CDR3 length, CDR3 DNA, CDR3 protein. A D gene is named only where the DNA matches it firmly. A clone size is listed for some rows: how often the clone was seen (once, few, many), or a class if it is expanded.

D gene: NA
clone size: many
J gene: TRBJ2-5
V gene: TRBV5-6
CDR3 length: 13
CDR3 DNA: TGTGCCAGCAGCTTGGGGATACAAGAGACCCAGTACTTC
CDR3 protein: CASSLGIQETQYF

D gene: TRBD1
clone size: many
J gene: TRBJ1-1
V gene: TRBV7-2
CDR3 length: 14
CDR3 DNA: TGTGCCAGCAGCTTAAAAGGACAGGGCGTAGGAGCTTTCTTT
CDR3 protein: CASSLKGQGVGAFF

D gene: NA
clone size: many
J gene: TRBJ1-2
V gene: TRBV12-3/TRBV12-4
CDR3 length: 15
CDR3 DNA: TGTGCCAGCAGTCCAGACCCCTTGGGGTCTGCTGGCTACACCTTC
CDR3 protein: CASSPDPLGSAGYTF

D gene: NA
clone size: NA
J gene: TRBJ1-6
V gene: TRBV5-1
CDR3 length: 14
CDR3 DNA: TGCGCCAGCAGCCCGGGGGAAAGGTTGTCACCCCTCCACTTT
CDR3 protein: CASSPGERLSPLHF

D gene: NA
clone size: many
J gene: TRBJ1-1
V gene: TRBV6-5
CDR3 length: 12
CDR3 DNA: TGTGCCAGCAGTTACGGGGGCACTGAAGCTTTCTTT
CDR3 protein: CASSYGGTEAFF

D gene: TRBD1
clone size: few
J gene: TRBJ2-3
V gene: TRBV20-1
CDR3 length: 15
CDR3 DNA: TGCAGTGCTAGTACAGGGGCCCAAAGCACAGATACGCAGTATTTT
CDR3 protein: CSASTGAQSTDTQYF

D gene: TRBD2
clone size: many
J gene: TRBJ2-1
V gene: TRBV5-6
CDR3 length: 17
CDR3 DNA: TGTGCCAGCAGCTGGGGACTAGCGGGAGTACGGTACAATGAGCAGTTCTTC
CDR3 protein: CASSWGLAGVRYNEQFF

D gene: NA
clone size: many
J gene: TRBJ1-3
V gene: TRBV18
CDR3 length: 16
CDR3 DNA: TGTGCCAGCTCACCACGAAGACGGGTCTCTGGAAACACCATATATTTT
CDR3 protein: CASSPRRRVSGNTIYF

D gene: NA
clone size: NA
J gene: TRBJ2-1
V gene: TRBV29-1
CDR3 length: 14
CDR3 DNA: TGCAGCGTTGAAGATCAAAGGGGGGGGGATGAGCAGTTCTTC
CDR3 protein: CSVEDQRGGDEQFF

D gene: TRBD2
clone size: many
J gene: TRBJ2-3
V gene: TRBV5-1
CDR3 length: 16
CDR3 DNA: TGCGCCAGCAGCTATAGGACTAGCGGGAGCTCAGATACGCAGTATTTT
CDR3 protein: CASSYRTSGSSDTQYF

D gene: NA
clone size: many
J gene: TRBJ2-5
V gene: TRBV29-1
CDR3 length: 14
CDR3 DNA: TGCAGCGTTGGCAGGGGTTCCCAAGGGGAGACCCAGTACTTC
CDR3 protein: CSVGRGSQGETQYF

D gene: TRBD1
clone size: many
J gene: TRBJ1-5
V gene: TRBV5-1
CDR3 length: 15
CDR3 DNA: TGCGCCAGCAGCTTGGGGGACAGTTTCAGCCAGCCCCAGCATTTT
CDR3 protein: CASSLGDSFSQPQHF

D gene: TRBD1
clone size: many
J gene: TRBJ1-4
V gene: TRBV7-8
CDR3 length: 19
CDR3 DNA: TGTGCCAGCAGCCCACCTATCCGGGACAGGGCTACAACTAATGAAAAACTGTTTTTT
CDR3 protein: CASSPPIRDRATTNEKLFF

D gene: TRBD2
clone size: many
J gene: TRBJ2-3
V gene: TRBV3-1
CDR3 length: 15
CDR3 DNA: TGTGCCAGCAGCCCGAGCGGGGGCCGGGCAGATACGCAGTATTTT
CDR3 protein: CASSPSGGRADTQYF

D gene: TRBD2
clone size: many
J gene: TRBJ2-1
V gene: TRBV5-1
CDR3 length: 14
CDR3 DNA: TGCGCCAGCCAATTAGCGGGAGCGAACAATGAGCAGTTCTTC
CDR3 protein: CASQLAGANNEQFF

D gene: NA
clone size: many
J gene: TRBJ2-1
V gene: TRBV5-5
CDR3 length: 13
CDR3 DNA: TGTGCCAGCAGCTATCAGGGGGGCCATGAGCAGTTCTTC
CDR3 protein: CASSYQGGHEQFF

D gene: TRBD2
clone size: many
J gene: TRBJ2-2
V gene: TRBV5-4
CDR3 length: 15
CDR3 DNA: TGTGCCAGCAGCTGGACTAGCGGGAACACCGGGGAGCTGTTTTTT
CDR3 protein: CASSWTSGNTGELFF

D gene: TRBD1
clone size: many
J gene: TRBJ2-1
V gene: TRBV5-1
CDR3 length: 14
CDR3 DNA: TGCGCCAGCAGCCCAAGGACAGGGGACAATGAGCAGTTCTTC
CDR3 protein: CASSPRTGDNEQFF

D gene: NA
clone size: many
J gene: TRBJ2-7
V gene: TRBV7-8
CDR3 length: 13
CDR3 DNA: TGTGCCAGCACTACCATACAGGGTTCCGAGCAGTACTTC
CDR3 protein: CASTTIQGSEQYF

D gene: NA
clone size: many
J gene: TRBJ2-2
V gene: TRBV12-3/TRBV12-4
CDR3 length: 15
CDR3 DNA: TGTGCCAGCAGGCCACAGGGGAGGGTCACCGGGGAGCTGTTTTTT
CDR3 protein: CASRPQGRVTGELFF

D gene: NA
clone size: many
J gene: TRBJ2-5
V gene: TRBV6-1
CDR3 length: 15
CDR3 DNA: TGTGCCAGCAGTTATGGGCCAGTGTTCCAAGAGACCCAGTACTTC
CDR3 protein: CASSYGPVFQETQYF

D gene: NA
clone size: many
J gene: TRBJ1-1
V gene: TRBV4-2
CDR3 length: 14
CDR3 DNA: TGTGCCAGCAGCCAAGGTGGACAGAACACTGAAGCTTTCTTT
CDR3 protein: CASSQGGQNTEAFF

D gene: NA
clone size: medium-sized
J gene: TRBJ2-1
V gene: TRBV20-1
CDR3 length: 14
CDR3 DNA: TGCAGTGTAGCCCCTGGAGGGCTTTACAATGAGCAGTTCTTC
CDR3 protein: CSVAPGGLYNEQFF

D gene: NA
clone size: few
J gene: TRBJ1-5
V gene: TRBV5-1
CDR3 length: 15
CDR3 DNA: TGCGCCAGCAGCTTGTTGGGGGCGGAAAATCAGCCCCAGCATTTT
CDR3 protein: CASSLLGAENQPQHF

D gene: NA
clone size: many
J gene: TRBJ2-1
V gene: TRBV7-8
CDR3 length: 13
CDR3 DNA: TGTGCCAGCAGCTGGAGTGGGGAGAATGAGCAGTTCTTC
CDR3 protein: CASSWSGENEQFF

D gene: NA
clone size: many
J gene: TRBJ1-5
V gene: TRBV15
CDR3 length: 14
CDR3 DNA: TGTGCCACCAGCAGGGACAGTGTTAATCAGCCCCAGCATTTT
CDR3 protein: CATSRDSVNQPQHF

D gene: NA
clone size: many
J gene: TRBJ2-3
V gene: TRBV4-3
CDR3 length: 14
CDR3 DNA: TGCGCCAGCAGCCAAGACTCGCTGGCAGATACGCAGTATTTT
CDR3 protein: CASSQDSLADTQYF

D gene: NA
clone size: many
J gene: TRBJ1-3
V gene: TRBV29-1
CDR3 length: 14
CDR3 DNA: TGCAGCGTTGACAGGACAGTTTCTGGAAACACCATATATTTT
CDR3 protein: CSVDRTVSGNTIYF